This paragraph reports one TCR beta chain. This CDR3 has 15 amino acids. Between the trimmed V and J ends, which lost 1 base and 0 bases, there was a span of 9 bases. Germline CDR1 and CDR2: SGHRS and YFSETQ. These data come from a study of shared clonotypes between healthy human individuals. Assay execution proceeded at the deep level. Data came from immunoSEQ multiplex PCR; TCRdb stores just in-frame clones and leaves some out. Here the sample spans under 2,500,000 clones, roughly 95% being singletons. The sample was naive CD4+ T cells sorted from blood. Described subset: CD45RA+ positively selected. The source of this sequence is a man aged 18 to 35 in good health. This chain joins TRBV5-1 and TRBJ2-3; TRBD2 is a possible D gene (6 bases). DNA of the CDR3: TGCGCCAGCAGCTTGAGCGGGCAAAGCACAGATACGCAGTATTTT. Encoded protein: CASSLSGQSTDTQYF.